Listed below are T cell receptor beta chains from one sample, sequenced in a study of cytomegalovirus exposure and HLA in healthy donors. The assay was immunoSEQ multiplex PCR, and TCRdb's table has in-frame clones only and misses some. The repertoire holds around 130,000 clones, roughly four fifths seen once, with roughly 1.9% in the top ten. Sample: PBMCs. Every receptor here comes from a woman in her 50s in good health and CMV-seronegative. Each CDR3 is given with its conserved first and last residue. A D gene is named only where the DNA matches it firmly. Clone size appears in some rows only: once, few, many, or a class for an expanded clone.

.	TRBD1	TRBV7-8	TRBJ1-3	CASSFGVGTANTIYF	TGTGCCAGCAGCTTTGGGGTCGGGACAGCAAACACCATATATTTT
.	.	TRBV5-1	TRBJ2-6	CASSLISGQLSGANVLTF	TGCGCCAGCAGCTTAATTTCTGGGCAGCTATCTGGGGCCAACGTCCTGACTTTC
few	.	TRBV4-1	TRBJ1-4	CASSQVTGSEKLFF	TGCGCCAGCAGCCAAGTTACGGGGAGTGAAAAACTGTTTTTT
once	.	TRBV7-6	TRBJ2-7	CASSLASGDYEQYF	TGTGCCAGCAGCTTAGCTAGCGGAGACTACGAGCAGTACTTC
.	TRBD2	TRBV29-1	TRBJ2-5	CSVCPRLAAKGAQYF	TGCAGCGTTTGTCCTCGACTAGCGGCAAAAGGTGCCCAGTACTTC
few	TRBD1	TRBV6-1	TRBJ2-4	CASSEEDRSDHGKNIQYF	TGTGCCAGCAGTGAAGAGGACAGGAGCGACCACGGCAAAAACATTCAGTACTTC
once	.	TRBV7-2	TRBJ1-4	CASSLVPGINEKLFF	TGTGCCAGCAGCTTAGTACCCGGGATTAATGAAAAACTGTTTTTT
.	.	TRBV5-1	TRBJ2-7	CASSPGLRGYEQYF	TGCGCCAGCAGCCCCGGGTTAAGGGGCTACGAGCAGTACTTC
.	.	TRBV11-3	TRBJ1-1	CASSLVRMNTEAFF	TGTGCCAGCAGCTTAGTCAGGATGAACACTGAAGCTTTCTTT
few	TRBD1	TRBV4-1	TRBJ2-7	CASSLAGQGAYEQYF	TGCGCCAGCAGCCTTGCGGGACAGGGGGCCTACGAGCAGTACTTC
few	TRBD1	TRBV6-5	TRBJ1-4	CASSYGGRGEKLFF	TGTGCCAGCAGTTACGGGGGCAGGGGGGAAAAACTGTTTTTT
.	.	TRBV29-1	TRBJ2-5	CSVFEDGRFYF	TGCAGCGTTTTCGAAGATGGCAGGTTTTACTTC
.	.	TRBV30	TRBJ1-5	CAWSATGFGLNQPQHF	TGTGCCTGGAGTGCGACAGGTTTTGGGCTTAATCAGCCCCAGCATTTT
few	TRBD2	TRBV2	TRBJ2-5	CASSDWGLAGAETQYF	TGTGCCAGCAGTGACTGGGGACTAGCGGGAGCAGAGACCCAGTACTTC
few	TRBD1	TRBV9	TRBJ1-3	CASSVLGQGASGNTIYF	TGTGCCAGCAGCGTGTTGGGACAGGGGGCTAGTGGAAACACCATATATTTT
.	TRBD1	TRBV25-1	TRBJ2-5	CASRDRGQETQYF	TGTGCCAGCAGGGACAGGGGGCAAGAGACCCAGTACTTC
.	TRBD2	TRBV28	TRBJ2-5	CASSLAGGPETQYF	TGTGCCAGCAGTTTAGCGGGAGGGCCGGAGACCCAGTACTTC
.	.	TRBV6-4	TRBJ1-2	CASSDPRVLNYGYTF	TGTGCCAGCAGTGACCCACGGGTCCTTAACTATGGCTACACCTTC
.	TRBD1	TRBV2	TRBJ1-2	CASSRDREIAGRGYTF	TGTGCCAGCAGCCGGGACAGGGAAATAGCAGGACGTGGCTACACCTTC
.	TRBD2	TRBV9	TRBJ2-2	CASSVTGGNTGELFF	TGTGCCAGCAGCGTTACGGGGGGGAACACCGGGGAGCTGTTTTTT
.	TRBD2	TRBV4-2	TRBJ2-1	CASSQEPSGGGRGDEQFF	TGTGCCAGCAGCCAAGAGCCTAGCGGGGGAGGACGGGGGGATGAGCAGTTCTTC
.	.	TRBV10-3	TRBJ1-2	CAISGQDYGYTF	TGTGCCATCAGTGGACAGGACTATGGCTACACCTTC
.	TRBD2	TRBV4-1	TRBJ2-3	CASSQGLAGTDTQYF	TGCGCCAGCAGCCAAGGACTAGCGGGCACAGATACGCAGTATTTT
.	.	TRBV5-4	TRBJ2-1	CASRSALDVHNEQFF	TGTGCCAGCAGATCAGCTCTAGACGTCCACAATGAGCAGTTCTTC
few	TRBD1	TRBV4-1	TRBJ2-7	CASSQVGQGRGYEQSF	TGCGCCAGCAGCCAAGTGGGACAGGGGCGGGGGTACGAGCAGTCCTTC
.	.	TRBV6-5	TRBJ2-6	CASRGWLVGANVLTF	TGTGCCAGCAGGGGCTGGCTGGTAGGGGCCAACGTCCTGACTTTC
once	TRBD2	TRBV27	TRBJ2-2	CASRLAGGSRGELFF	TGTGCCAGCAGACTAGCGGGAGGGTCCCGGGGGGAGCTGTTTTTT
.	.	TRBV6-5	TRBJ1-3	CASSYSDSSGNTIYF	TGTGCCAGCAGTTACTCGGACAGCTCTGGAAACACCATATATTTT
.	TRBD2	TRBV9	TRBJ2-7	CASSVALAGPYEQYF	TGTGCCAGCAGCGTAGCGCTAGCGGGACCCTACGAGCAGTACTTC
.	TRBD2	TRBV27	TRBJ2-7	CASSSTAGGHEQYF	TGTGCCAGCAGTTCCACAGCGGGAGGCCACGAGCAGTACTTC